The 28 T cell receptor beta chains below were found in one sample sequenced in a study of cytomegalovirus exposure and HLA in healthy donors. 13 Jbeta primers and 60 Vbeta primers were used for the PCR. The method was immunoSEQ multiplex PCR; TCRdb's version includes in-frame clones alone and lacks a portion of them. Found here are 150,000 to 200,000 clones, about 69% of them singletons; the top ten hold around 2.3%. The sample taken for sequencing was PBMCs. These receptors all come from a human donor in good health.

The chain recombines TRBV18 with TRBJ2-3; 8 bases line up with TRBD2. V shed 6 bases, J shed 4 bases, and the junction held 15 bases outside the gene matches. The germline V gene encodes CDR1 KGHSH and CDR2 LQKENI. The CDR3 is 17 residues long. For the CDR3, the DNA is TGTGCCAGCTCCCCCATGATAGCGGGGCGACAGGCAGATACGCAGTATTTT. Translated, it gives CASSPMIAGRQADTQYF.

Only a few counts were recorded for this clone. V is TRBV5-6 and J is TRBJ1-4; 7 bases agree with TRBD1. The CDR3 covers 14 residues. Germline loops: CDR1 SGHDT, CDR2 YYEEEE. V was clipped by 2 bases and J by 8 bases; unmatched bases: 6. In nucleotides, the CDR3 is TGTGCCAGCAGCTTAAAGGGGGCTGGAGAAAAACTGTTTTTT. Translating gives CASSLKGAGEKLFF.

This rearrangement joins TRBV5-8 to TRBJ1-3; 9 nucleotides agree with TRBD1. The trim removed 3 bases at V and 2 bases at J, leaving 6 bases unmatched. The CDR3 covers 16 residues. CDR1 is SGHTS, CDR2 YDEGEE, per germline. CDR3 protein: CASSSRDRAPGNTIYF. For the CDR3, the DNA is TGTGCCAGCAGCTCCCGGGACAGGGCTCCTGGAAACACCATATATTTT.

The genes are TRBV5-4 and TRBJ1-2, with 7 bases lining up with TRBD1. This CDR3 is 16 amino acids long. The junction had 10 bases not matched to a gene; V was cut back by 0 bases and J by 5 bases. Germline V lookup: CDR1 SGHNT, CDR2 YYREEE (reference sequence). Here the CDR3 reads CASSLAVGQGVYGYTF. Written as DNA, the CDR3 is TGTGCCAGCAGCTTGGCTGTCGGGCAGGGGGTGTATGGCTACACCTTC.

The chain combines TRBV25-1 with TRBJ1-3; no clear D. The germline gives CDR1 MGHDK, CDR2 SYGVNS. The V gene lost 1 base and the J gene lost 0 bases, with 13 bases spanning the gap. This CDR3 has 17 amino acids. CDR3 sequence (DNA): TGTGCCAGCAGTGAATTCACCGGTAGAATCTCTGGAAACACCATATATTTT. This translates into CASSEFTGRISGNTIYF.

The chain combines TRBV5-1 with TRBJ2-1; TRBD2 matches at 14 bases. The CDR3 sequence is 15 residues long. Germline V gene sequence: CDR1 SGHRS, CDR2 YFSETQ. Losses at the gene ends were 4 bases for V and 7 bases for J; bases not matched to a gene: 4. CDR3 protein: CASSLTSGGVNEQFF. CDR3 DNA: TGCGCCAGCAGCCTGACTAGCGGGGGGGTTAATGAGCAGTTCTTC.

This clone was counted a single time. The V call is TRBV4-1, the J call TRBJ1-2; 8 nucleotides align to TRBD1. CDR3 length: 17 amino acids. CDR1 is MGHRA and CDR2 is YSYEKL in the germline V gene. Germline trimming cut 3 bases from V and 6 bases from J; bases unmatched to any gene: 15. The CDR3 spells CASSHIPALGQADGYTF. CDR3 nucleotides: TGCGCCAGCAGCCACATTCCTGCGCTGGGACAGGCTGATGGCTACACCTTC.

This clone occurred a few times. CDR3 bases: TGTGCCAGCAGTGAAGGGGGGACAAGAAATCAGCCCCAGCATTTT. Translation gives CASSEGGTRNQPQHF. This chain joins TRBV2 and TRBJ1-5; perhaps TRBD1 as D (6 bases). This CDR3 is 15 amino acids long. Trimming removed 1 base from V and 4 bases from J, with 11 bases in between. Germline V gene sequence: CDR1 SNHLY, CDR2 FYNNEI.

The rearrangement uses TRBV19 and TRBJ2-7; D possibly corresponds to TRBD2 (5 bases). V was pared by 7 bases and J by 0 bases, with 10 bases between. The germline V gene encodes CDR1 LNHDA and CDR2 SQIVND (reference sequence). This CDR3 has 13 amino acids. This CDR3 reads CASKDAGSYEQYF. The CDR3 DNA sequence: TGTGCCAGTAAAGATGCGGGCTCCTACGAGCAGTACTTC.

The rearrangement uses TRBV19 and TRBJ2-2, with D maybe TRBD2 (6 bases). The germline CDR1 and CDR2 sequences are LNHDA and SQIVND (reference sequence). CDR3 length: 16 residues. The V and J ends lost 5 bases and 0 bases respectively, with 13 bases between them. CDR3 DNA: TGTGCCAGTAGTCCCCTAGGAGGGGCGAACACCGGGGAGCTGTTTTTT. This gives the protein CASSPLGGANTGELFF.

The J gene is TRBJ2-5, the V gene TRBV19; D is uncertain. Per the germline V gene, CDR1 is LNHDA and CDR2 is SQIVND (reference sequence). V lost 3 bases and J 5 bases, leaving 13 bases between the germline ends. This CDR3 is 14 amino acids long. The CDR3 sequence is CASSIGGGGETQYF. The DNA for the CDR3 is TGTGCCAGTAGTATCGGCGGTGGTGGGGAGACCCAGTACTTC.

The table lists this clone with a few counts. The gene calls are TRBV4-1 and TRBJ2-1; TRBD2 is a possible D gene (7 bases). Per germline, CDR1 MGHRA and CDR2 YSYEKL. The CDR3 sequence is 16 residues long. V lost 0 bases and J 5 bases, leaving 14 bases between the germline ends. The CDR3, as DNA: TGCGCCAGCAGCCAAGAAGGGGGGGCCATCCACAATGAGCAGTTCTTC. Amino acids: CASSQEGGAIHNEQFF.

The chain couples TRBV6-6 to TRBJ1-1; maybe TRBD1 (6 bases). CDR3 size: 16 residues. Germline values: CDR1 MNHNY, CDR2 SVGAGI (reference sequence). Trimming removed 6 bases from V and 11 bases from J, with 28 bases in between. The CDR3: CASSPRAGAEGVKAFF. DNA for the CDR3: TGTGCCAGCAGCCCCAGGGCAGGGGCAGAGGGGGTGAAGGCTTTCTTT.

The chain joins TRBV29-1 to TRBJ2-2, with 9 bases identical to TRBD1. CDR1 SQVTM and CDR2 ANQGSEA come from the germline V gene. The CDR3 spans 14 residues. V was pared by 7 bases and J by 5 bases, with 8 bases of the junction left unmatched. The CDR3 region has the DNA TGCAGCGGTCAACAGGGGGCTGTTACCGGGGAGCTGTTTTTT. This encodes CSGQQGAVTGELFF.

The chain links TRBV6-5 to TRBJ2-3, with D hard to call. V lost 4 bases to trimming and J lost 5 bases, with 7 bases between them. This CDR3 has 12 residues. Germline V gene data show CDR1 as MNHEY and CDR2 as SVGAGI. The CDR3 region is CASSLGGDTQYF. Here the CDR3 DNA reads TGTGCCAGCAGTTTAGGCGGAGATACGCAGTATTTT.

This clone was seen a single time. The chain is built from TRBV19 and TRBJ1-1; D possibly corresponds to TRBD1 (5 bases). Trimming left V 0 bases short and J 8 bases short, with 16 bases between. Looked up from germline, CDR1 is LNHDA and CDR2 is SQIVND (reference sequence). CDR3 length equals 15 residues. The CDR3 region has the DNA TGTGCCAGTAGTATAGATCTATGGGGCACCCAAGAAGCTTTCTTT. Translating gives CASSIDLWGTQEAFF.

The chain combines TRBV30 with TRBJ2-3; the match to TRBD1 covers 7 bases. J gave up 0 bases and V 2 bases, and 5 bases lay outside the gene matches. The germline gives CDR1 GTSNPN, CDR2 SVGIG (reference sequence). There are 15 residues in the CDR3. CDR3 region: CAWSKGARSTDTQYF. CDR3 bases: TGTGCCTGGAGTAAGGGGGCGCGGAGCACAGATACGCAGTATTTT.

V gene TRBV29-1 combines with J gene TRBJ1-1; weak D call: TRBD1 (6 bases). From germline, CDR1 is SQVTM and CDR2 ANQGSEA. Trimming cost V 6 bases and J 2 bases, with 16 bases left between them. This CDR3 is 14 amino acids long. CDR3 nucleotides: TGCAGCGTAGTACAGGGTTCAATAAACACTGAAGCTTTCTTT. It yields the protein CSVVQGSINTEAFF.

This chain links TRBV27 with TRBJ2-1, with 10 bases fitting TRBD2. The CDR3 extends over 15 amino acids. J gave up 6 bases and V 4 bases, and 6 bases lay outside the gene matches. CDR1 is MNHEY and CDR2 is SMNVEV in the germline V gene (reference sequence). The CDR3 spells CASSSLSGGSNEQFF. The CDR3 nucleotides are TGTGCCAGCAGTTCCCTTAGCGGGGGGTCCAATGAGCAGTTCTTC.

The gene calls are TRBV25-1 and TRBJ1-2; D gene uncertain. Trimming left V 4 bases short and J 0 bases short, with 3 bases between. CDR3 length equals 12 residues. Germline V gene data show CDR1 as MGHDK and CDR2 as SYGVNS. CDR3 nucleotides: TGTGCCAGCAGTGCCGCTAACTATGGCTACACCTTC. Translation: CASSAANYGYTF.

This chain links TRBV4-3 with TRBJ1-2; D call uncertain. V lost 6 bases and J lost 7, with 24 bases in between. The V gene's germline CDR1 is LGHNA and CDR2 YSLEER. The CDR3 is 16 amino acids. The CDR3 DNA sequence: TGCGCCAGCAGTCCAGGCGCGGGAGGAATCAGCTTTGGCTACACCTTC. Protein product: CASSPGAGGISFGYTF.

This chain uses TRBV2 with TRBJ1-2; D is ambiguous. In germline, CDR1 is SNHLY, CDR2 FYNNEI. The germline V and J ends were trimmed by 7 bases and 1 base, with 4 bases remaining between them. The CDR3 runs 11 residues. DNA for the CDR3: TGTGCCAGCACGAGTAACTATGGCTACACCTTC. It encodes CASTSNYGYTF.

The genes are TRBV19 and TRBJ2-5; 13 bases agree with TRBD2. The V segment lost 0 bases and the J segment 3 bases; nucleotides outside the gene matches: 4. The CDR3 covers 17 residues. CDR1 and CDR2 (germline): LNHDA, SQIVND (reference sequence). Here the CDR3 reads CASSIDGLAGVEETQYF. CDR3 sequence (DNA): TGTGCCAGTAGTATAGACGGACTAGCGGGGGTAGAAGAGACCCAGTACTTC.

CDR3 protein: CASSHGTENEQFF. The CDR3 nucleotides read TGTGCCAGCAGCCACGGGACAGAGAATGAGCAGTTCTTC. The V and J genes are TRBV27 and TRBJ2-1, with 7 bases that match TRBD1. Trimming took 6 bases from V and 7 from J; bases not matched to a gene: 6. This CDR3 has 13 amino acids. CDR1 is MNHEY, CDR2 SMNVEV, per germline (reference sequence).

The chain links TRBV27 to TRBJ2-1, with 7 bases lining up with TRBD2. Losses at the gene ends were 0 bases for V and 5 bases for J; bases not matched to a gene: 7. This CDR3 has 16 amino acids. Germline V gene sequence: CDR1 MNHEY, CDR2 SMNVEV (reference sequence). CDR3 sequence (DNA): TGTGCCAGCAGTTTATCAGCGGGGAGAACAAACAATGAGCAGTTCTTC. This codes for CASSLSAGRTNNEQFF.

Worth noting for this clone: Mismatch with germline at one junction end may stem from a read error. The chain carries TRBV7-7 and TRBJ1-5; D is unresolved. Germline CDR1 is SSHAT and CDR2 is FNYEAQ (reference sequence). CDR3 length: 15 residues. CDR3 DNA: TGTGCTAGCAGCTCCACCGCGCGGGGCAATCAGCCCCAGCATTTT. This codes for CASSSTARGNQPQHF.

Worth noting for this clone: Germline is not matched at one junction end, which may reflect a read error. The chain joins TRBV28 to TRBJ1-2, with 7 bases lining up with TRBD1. This CDR3 region has 13 residues. CDR1 and CDR2 from the germline V gene are MDHEN and SYDVKM. Written as DNA, the CDR3 is TGTGCCAGCAGTCAGGGGGATCTTCGGGGCTACCCCTTC. Translating gives CASSQGDLRGYPF.

V usage is TRBV7-3 and J usage is TRBJ2-1; tentatively, D is TRBD2 (6 bases). Germline-derived CDR1 and CDR2 are SGHTA and FQGTGA. V dropped 2 bases and J dropped 4 bases, with 15 bases sitting between them. The CDR3 is made up of 16 amino acids. CDR3 DNA: TGTGCCAGCAGCTTAGCCGCGGGACTGACTTACAATGAGCAGTTCTTC. It is translated as CASSLAAGLTYNEQFF. The variable domain in full, completed from reference TRBV7-3 and TRBJ2-1, reads GAGVSQTPSNKVTEKGKYVELRCDPISGHTALYWYRQSLGQGPEFLIYFQGTGAADDSGLPNDRFFAVRPEGSVSTLKIQRTERGDSAVYLCASSLAAGLTYNEQFFGPGTRLTVL.